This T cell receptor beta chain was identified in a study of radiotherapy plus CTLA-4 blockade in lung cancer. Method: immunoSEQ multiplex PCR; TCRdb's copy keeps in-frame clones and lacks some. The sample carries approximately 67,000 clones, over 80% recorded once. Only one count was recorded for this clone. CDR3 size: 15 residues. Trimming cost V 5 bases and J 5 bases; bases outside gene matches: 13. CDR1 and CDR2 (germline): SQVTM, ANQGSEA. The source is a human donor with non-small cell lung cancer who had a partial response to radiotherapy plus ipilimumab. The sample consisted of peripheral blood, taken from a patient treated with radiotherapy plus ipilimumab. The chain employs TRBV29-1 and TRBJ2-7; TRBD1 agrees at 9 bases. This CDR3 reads CSVSGQGTWNDEQYF. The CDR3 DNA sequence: TGCAGCGTTTCTGGACAGGGGACTTGGAACGACGAGCAGTACTTC.